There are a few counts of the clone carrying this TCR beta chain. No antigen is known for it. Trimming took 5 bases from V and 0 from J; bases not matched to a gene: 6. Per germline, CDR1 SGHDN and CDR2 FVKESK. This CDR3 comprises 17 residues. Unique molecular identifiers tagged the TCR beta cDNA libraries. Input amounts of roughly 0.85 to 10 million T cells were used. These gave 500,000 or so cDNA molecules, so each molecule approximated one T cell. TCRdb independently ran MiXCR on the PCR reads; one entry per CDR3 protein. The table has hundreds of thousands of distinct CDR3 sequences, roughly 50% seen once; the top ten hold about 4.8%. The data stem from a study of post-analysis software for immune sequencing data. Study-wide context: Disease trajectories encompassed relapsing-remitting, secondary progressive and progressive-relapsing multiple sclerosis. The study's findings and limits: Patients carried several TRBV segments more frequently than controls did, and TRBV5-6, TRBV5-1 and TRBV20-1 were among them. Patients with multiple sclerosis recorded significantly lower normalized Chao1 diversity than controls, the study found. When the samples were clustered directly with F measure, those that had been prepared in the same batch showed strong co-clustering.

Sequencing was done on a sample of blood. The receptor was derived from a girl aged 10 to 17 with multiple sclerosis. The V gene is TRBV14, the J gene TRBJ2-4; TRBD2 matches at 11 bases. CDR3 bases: TGTGCCAGCAGCAAAACTGGACTAGCGGGAGCCAAAAACATTCAGTACTTC. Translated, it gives CASSKTGLAGAKNIQYF. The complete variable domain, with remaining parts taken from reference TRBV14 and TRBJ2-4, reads EAGVTQFPSHSVIEKGQTVTLRCDPISGHDNLYWYRRVMGKEIKFLLHFVKESKQDESGMPNNRFLAERTGGTYSTLKVQPAELEDSGVYFCASSKTGLAGAKNIQYFGAGTRLSVL.